A single sample gave rise to the 18 T cell receptor beta chains below, sequenced in a study of cytomegalovirus exposure and HLA in healthy donors. Method: immunoSEQ multiplex PCR; TCRdb's copy keeps in-frame clones and lacks some. The sample has about 120,000 clones, roughly 89% seen once. Sequencing was done on a sample of PBMCs. Receptor source: a woman between 18 and 29 years old in good health and CMV-seronegative.

This clone was detected once. CDR3 region: CASTGLAGGGETQYF. As DNA, the CDR3 is TGTGCCAGCACTGGACTAGCGGGGGGAGGCGAGACCCAGTACTTC. The chain employs TRBV6-1 and TRBJ2-5, with 14 bases lining up with TRBD2. V lost 7 bases and J lost 5; bases outside the gene matches: 6. This CDR3 contains 15 residues. Germline loops: CDR1 MNHNS, CDR2 SASEGT.

This sequence joins TRBV2 and TRBJ2-3; D gene ambiguous. CDR1 and CDR2 (germline): SNHLY, FYNNEI. CDR3 length: 13 amino acids. Trimming shortened V by 8 bases and J by 4 bases, and 13 bases separated the two germline ends. CDR3 nucleotides: TGTGCCAGCGGCAACTCTCAGGCAGATACGCAGTATTTT. Protein: CASGNSQADTQYF.

V is TRBV11-2 and J is TRBJ2-1; the match to TRBD2 covers 9 bases. With V trimmed by 6 bases and J by 2 bases, 5 bases remained unmatched. From germline, CDR1 is SGHAT and CDR2 FQNNGV. This CDR3 is built from 15 residues. The CDR3 DNA is TGTGCCAGCAGGCCAGGACTAGCGCCCTACAATGAGCAGTTCTTC. Its protein is CASRPGLAPYNEQFF.

The chain carries TRBV27 and TRBJ2-3; tentatively, D is TRBD2 (6 bases). V lost 5 bases and J lost 2, with 14 bases in between. The CDR3 has 15 amino acids. Per germline, CDR1 MNHEY and CDR2 SMNVEV (reference sequence). The CDR3 nucleotides read TGTGCCAGCAGTAACCCGACTAGTTACACAGATACGCAGTATTTT. This translates into CASSNPTSYTDTQYF.

The chain is built from TRBV10-3 and TRBJ2-3; D possibly corresponds to TRBD2 (6 bases). V lost 3 bases and J lost 0, with 10 bases in between. Germline CDR1 reads ENHRY; CDR2 reads SYGVKD. CDR3 size: 15 residues. CDR3 region: CAISDGTFSTDTQYF. For the CDR3, the DNA is TGTGCCATCAGTGACGGGACTTTCAGCACAGATACGCAGTATTTT.

This clone was counted a single time. The chain uses TRBV2 and TRBJ2-3; 13 positions match TRBD2. Trimming at V came to 8 bases and at J to 5 bases, leaving 4 bases not matched to a gene. This CDR3 is built from 14 residues. From germline, CDR1 is SNHLY and CDR2 FYNNEI. The CDR3 spells CASHGLAGVDTQYF. DNA for the CDR3: TGTGCCAGCCATGGACTAGCGGGAGTAGATACGCAGTATTTT.

This CDR3 reads CASSLALEDGEQYF. Written as DNA, the CDR3 is TGTGCCAGCAGCTTAGCACTGGAGGATGGCGAGCAGTACTTC. The chain carries TRBV7-6 and TRBJ2-7, with D tentatively TRBD2 (5 bases). Trimming pared 0 bases from V and 6 bases from J, leaving 12 bases between. The CDR3 is made up of 14 amino acids. Per the germline V gene, CDR1 is SGHVS and CDR2 is FNYEAQ.

The chain is built from TRBV28 and TRBJ1-2; maybe TRBD1 (6 bases). The CDR3 runs to 13 residues. Germline V gene data show CDR1 as MDHEN and CDR2 as SYDVKM. Trimming stripped 5 bases from V and 4 bases from J, with 11 bases between. The CDR3 nucleotides are TGTGCCAGCAGTCCCACAGGGACCTATGGCTACACCTTC. Amino acids: CASSPTGTYGYTF.

This chain connects TRBV6-4 to TRBJ1-5, with TRBD1 identical over 9 bases. This CDR3 has 15 residues. The ends lost 9 bases at V and 5 bases at J; junction bases unmatched: 11. The germline gives CDR1 MRHNA, CDR2 SNTAGT. The DNA for the CDR3 is TGTGCCAGGCGGGGCTGGACAGGGGACCATCAGCCCCAGCATTTT. Translation gives CARRGWTGDHQPQHF.

The CDR3 region is CASSSTGTGVGNTIYF. For the CDR3, the DNA is TGTGCCAGCAGTTCAACAGGGACAGGGGTGGGAAACACCATATATTTT. V and J are TRBV28 and TRBJ1-3, with TRBD1 matching over 10 bases. CDR1 is MDHEN and CDR2 is SYDVKM in the germline V gene. J lost 4 bases, V lost 4 bases, and 7 bases had no gene match. The CDR3 sequence is 16 residues long.

V usage is TRBV19 and J usage is TRBJ2-7; tentatively, D is TRBD2 (5 bases). CDR3 size: 17 residues. Germline loops: CDR1 LNHDA, CDR2 SQIVND (reference sequence). Deletions cut 7 bases from V and 5 bases from J, with 27 bases between. CDR3 residues: CASTPLLVPYPPDEQYF. CDR3 nucleotide sequence: TGTGCCAGTACCCCCTTACTAGTTCCCTACCCTCCGGACGAGCAGTACTTC.

The chain combines TRBV10-3 with TRBJ1-2; no definite D call. This CDR3 is built from 15 residues. The ends were cut back, 7 bases at V and 2 bases at J, with 17 bases in the middle. CDR1 is ENHRY and CDR2 is SYGVKD in the germline V gene. CDR3 DNA: TGTGCCATCAACCGGGGAATAGATATAAACTATGGCTACACCTTC. Amino acids: CAINRGIDINYGYTF.

The V call is TRBV19, the J call TRBJ2-2; D unclear. The germline V and J ends were trimmed by 10 bases and 7 bases, with 25 bases remaining between them. The length of the CDR3 is 16 residues. Germline V gene lookup returns CDR1 LNHDA and CDR2 SQIVND (reference sequence). CDR3 sequence reads: CATTARFSSRDGELFF. The CDR3 DNA follows: TGTGCCACTACCGCCCGATTTAGCTCCCGAGACGGGGAGCTGTTTTTT.

The chain couples TRBV9 to TRBJ2-7; D is ambiguous. With 0 bases removed from V and 0 bases from J, the gap between germline ends came to 7 bases. The CDR3 contains 14 residues. The germline gives CDR1 SGDLS, CDR2 YYNGEE. The CDR3 DNA sequence: TGTGCCAGCAGCGTAGAAACCTACTCCTACGAGCAGTACTTC. The encoded protein is CASSVETYSYEQYF.

This clone occurred a few times. The genes are TRBV7-2 and TRBJ2-1; D is ambiguous. The germline V gene encodes CDR1 SGHTA and CDR2 FQGNSA. The CDR3 totals 13 residues. V lost 8 bases to trimming and J lost 2 bases, with 10 bases between them. CDR3 DNA sequence: TGTGCCAGCGTAACCCAGACCTACAATGAGCAGTTCTTC. Residues: CASVTQTYNEQFF.

The chain couples TRBV7-9 to TRBJ2-3; TRBD2 aligns across 11 bases. Trimming cost V 5 bases and J 7 bases; bases outside gene matches: 8. Germline V gene sequence: CDR1 SEHNR, CDR2 FQNEAQ (reference sequence). The CDR3 runs 15 residues. The CDR3 sequence: CASSDLAGGPNTQYF. CDR3 in DNA: TGTGCCAGCAGCGATTTAGCGGGAGGGCCGAATACGCAGTATTTT.

The chain has TRBV19 and TRBJ2-7, with unresolved D. The V gene's germline CDR1 is LNHDA and CDR2 SQIVND (reference sequence). Deletions cut 6 bases from V and 3 bases from J, with 6 bases between. This CDR3 is built from 11 residues. The CDR3 DNA follows: TGTGCCAGTAGCCAGAACTACGAGCAGTACTTC. Its translation: CASSQNYEQYF. The full variable domain, with the rest looked up from reference TRBV19 and TRBJ2-7, is DGGITQSPKYLFRKEGQNVTLSCEQNLNHDAMYWYRQDPGQGLRLIYYSQIVNDFQKGDIAEGYSVSREKKESFPLTVTSAQKNPTAFYLCASSQNYEQYFGPGTRLTVT.

This chain joins TRBV27 and TRBJ1-5; 8 nucleotides align to TRBD1. This CDR3 region has 14 residues. The V segment lost 5 bases and the J segment 6 bases; nucleotides outside the gene matches: 6. CDR1 is MNHEY and CDR2 is SMNVEV in the germline V gene (reference sequence). The CDR3 coding sequence is TGTGCCAGCAGTAAACGACAGGGGAGTCAGCCCCAGCATTTT. It translates to CASSKRQGSQPQHF.